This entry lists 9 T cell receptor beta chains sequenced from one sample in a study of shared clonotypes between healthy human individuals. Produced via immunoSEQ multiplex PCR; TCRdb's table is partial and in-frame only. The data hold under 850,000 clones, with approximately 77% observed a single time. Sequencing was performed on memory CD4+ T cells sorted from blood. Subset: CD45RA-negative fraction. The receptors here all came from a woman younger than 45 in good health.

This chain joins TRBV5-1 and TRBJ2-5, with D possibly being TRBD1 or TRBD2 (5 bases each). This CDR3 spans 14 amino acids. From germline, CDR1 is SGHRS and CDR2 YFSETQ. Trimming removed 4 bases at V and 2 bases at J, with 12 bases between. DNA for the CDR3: TGCGCCAGCAGCCCGGGACCCATTCAAGAGACCCAGTACTTC. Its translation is CASSPGPIQETQYF.

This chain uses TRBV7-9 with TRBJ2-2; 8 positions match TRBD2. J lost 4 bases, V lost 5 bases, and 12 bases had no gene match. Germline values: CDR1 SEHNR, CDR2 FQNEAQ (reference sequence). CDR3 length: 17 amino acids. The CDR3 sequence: CASSPKGTSNPTGELFF. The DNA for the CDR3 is TGTGCCAGCAGCCCAAAGGGGACTAGTAACCCCACCGGGGAGCTGTTTTTT.

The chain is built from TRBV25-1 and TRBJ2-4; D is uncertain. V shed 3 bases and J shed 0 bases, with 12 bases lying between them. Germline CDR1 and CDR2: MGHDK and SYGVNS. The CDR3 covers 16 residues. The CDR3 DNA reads TGTGCCAGCAGTGACCAAGCAGACCTAGCCAAAAACATTCAGTACTTC. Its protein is CASSDQADLAKNIQYF.

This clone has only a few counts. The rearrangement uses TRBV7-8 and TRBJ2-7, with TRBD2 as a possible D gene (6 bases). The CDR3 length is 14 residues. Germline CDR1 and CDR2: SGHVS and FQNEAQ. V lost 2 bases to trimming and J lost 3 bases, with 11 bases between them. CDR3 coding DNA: TGTGCCAGCAGCTTAACGGGACTGAACTACGAGCAGTACTTC. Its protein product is CASSLTGLNYEQYF.

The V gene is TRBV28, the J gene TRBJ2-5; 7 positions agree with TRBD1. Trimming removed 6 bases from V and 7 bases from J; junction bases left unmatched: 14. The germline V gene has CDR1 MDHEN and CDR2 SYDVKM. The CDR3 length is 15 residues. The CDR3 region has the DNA TGTGCCAGCAGCCCCCCCCGGACAGGATTGATGACCCAGTACTTC. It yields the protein CASSPPRTGLMTQYF.

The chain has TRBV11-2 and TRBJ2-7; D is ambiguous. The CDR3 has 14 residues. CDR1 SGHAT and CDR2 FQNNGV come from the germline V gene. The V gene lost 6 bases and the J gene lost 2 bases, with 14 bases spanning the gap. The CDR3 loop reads CASRTLTGPYEQYF. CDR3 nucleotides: TGTGCCAGCAGGACACTGACTGGACCCTACGAGCAGTACTTC.

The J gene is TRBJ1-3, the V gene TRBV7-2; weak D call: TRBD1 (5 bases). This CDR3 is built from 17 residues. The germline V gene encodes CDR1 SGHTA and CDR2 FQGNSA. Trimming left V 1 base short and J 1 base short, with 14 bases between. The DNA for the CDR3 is TGTGCCAGCAGCTTAGTAGGGGCAGGGAATTCTGGAAACACCATATATTTT. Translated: CASSLVGAGNSGNTIYF.

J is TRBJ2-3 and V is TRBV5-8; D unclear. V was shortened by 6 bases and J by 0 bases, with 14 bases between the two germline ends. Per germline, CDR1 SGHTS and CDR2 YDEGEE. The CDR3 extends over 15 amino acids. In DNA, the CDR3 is TGTGCCAGCATTGGGGTTCTGCTTAGCACAGATACGCAGTATTTT. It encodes CASIGVLLSTDTQYF.

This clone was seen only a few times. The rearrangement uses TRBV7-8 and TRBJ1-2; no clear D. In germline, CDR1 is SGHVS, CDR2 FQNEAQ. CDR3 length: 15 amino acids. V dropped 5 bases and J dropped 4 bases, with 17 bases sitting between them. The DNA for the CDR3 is TGTGCCAGCAGCCCCGTAGGGTTGATGGGCTATGGCTACACCTTC. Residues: CASSPVGLMGYGYTF.